These 26 T cell receptor beta chains were sequenced from one sample in a study of T-cell memory formation after mild COVID-19 (dated by TCRdb to about 2021). To prepare the library, 5' RACE was applied. Sequencing took place on an Illumina NovaSeq 6000. TCRdb applied fastp at Q25 and MiXCR to the public reads, then kept only in-frame beta chains. Duplicate CDR3 protein sequences are folded into a single record with the most common DNA and genes. This sample is represented by 300,000 to 400,000 distinct CDR3 sequences; 15% of them were singletons. 20% to 25% of the sample comes from the top ten. The sample was PBMCs or a T cell subset sorted from them (not recorded which). The receptors shown here come from a man between 18 and 35 years old who had mild COVID-19 (a few samples of this study predate the infection). The sample titles of this study are shuffled in the database, so cell type and time point are left out; the donor was told from shared clones.

This chain joins TRBV20-1 and TRBJ2-7, with TRBD1 matching over 8 bases. CDR1 and CDR2 (germline): DFQATT, SNEGSKA (reference sequence). The CDR3 length is 14 residues. The CDR3: CSALPDRDPYEQYV. The CDR3, as DNA: TGCAGCGCACTCCCGGACAGGGACCCCTACGAGCAGTACGTC.

This clonotype was seen only a few times. The CDR3, as DNA: TGTGCCAGCAGCGTATTCGGGACTAAAGGGGAGACCCAGTACTTC. Its translation is CASSVFGTKGETQYF. This chain links TRBV9 with TRBJ2-5; TRBD2 matches 7 bases. The V and J ends lost 1 base and 5 bases, in that order; junction bases with no gene match: 8. The CDR3 consists of 15 residues. Germline CDR1 and CDR2: SGDLS and YYNGEE.

The chain couples TRBV28 to TRBJ2-3; 12 bases match TRBD1. The CDR3 contains 16 residues. The trim removed 5 bases at V and 4 bases at J, leaving 7 bases unmatched. The V gene's germline CDR1 is MDHEN and CDR2 SYDVKM. This CDR3 reads CASSHRDRGHADTQYF. For the CDR3, the DNA is TGTGCCAGCAGTCACCGGGACAGGGGGCATGCAGATACGCAGTATTTT.

The rearrangement links TRBV6-2 or TRBV6-3 to TRBJ2-7; D is unresolved. This CDR3 contains 15 residues. V lost 0 bases to trimming and J lost 3 bases, with 12 bases between them. Germline CDR1 is MNHEY and CDR2 is SVGEGT. This CDR3 reads CASSYSAGSNYEQYF. The CDR3, as DNA: TGTGCCAGCAGTTACTCGGCAGGCTCTAACTACGAGCAGTACTTC.

In this sample, this clonotype turned up once. The chain couples TRBV20-1 to TRBJ2-2, with a possible D match to TRBD1 (6 bases). V lost 0 bases to trimming and J lost 5 bases, with 10 bases between them. This CDR3 has 14 amino acids. In germline, CDR1 is DFQATT, CDR2 SNEGSKA (reference sequence). CDR3 in amino acids: CSARDPQGTGELFF. The CDR3 DNA reads TGCAGTGCTAGAGACCCACAGGGAACCGGGGAGCTGTTTTTT.

The J gene is TRBJ2-3, the V gene TRBV24-1; 10 nucleotides line up with TRBD1. V was clipped by 5 bases and J by 3 bases; unmatched bases: 13. The germline gives CDR1 KGHDR, CDR2 SFDVKD. The CDR3 contains 18 residues. In nucleotides, the CDR3 is TGTGCCACCAGTGCCCTTTTCGGGGGGGACAGGGGAACAGATACGCAGTATTTT. Translating gives CATSALFGGDRGTDTQYF.

CDR3 region: CASSPMYQETQYF. DNA of the CDR3: TGCGCCAGCAGCCCTATGTACCAAGAGACCCAGTACTTC. The chain has TRBV5-1 and TRBJ2-5; D is undetermined. The CDR3 spans 13 residues. V lost 4 bases to trimming and J lost 0 bases, with 7 bases between them. Germline loops: CDR1 SGHRS, CDR2 YFSETQ. The full variable domain, in which reference TRBV5-1 and TRBJ2-5 provide the parts outside the CDR3, is KAGVTQTPRYLIKTRGQQVTLSCSPISGHRSVSWYQQTPGQGLQFLFEYFSETQRNKGNFPGRFSGRQFSNSRSEMNVSTLELGDSALYLCASSPMYQETQYFGPGTRLLVL.

This clonotype was picked up a small number of times. The chain is built from TRBV7-2 and TRBJ1-1; no clear D gene. The CDR3 is made up of 14 amino acids. Trimming cost V 0 bases and J 1 base, with 6 bases left between them. Germline V gene data show CDR1 as SGHTA and CDR2 as FQGNSA. The CDR3 sequence: CASSLAVENTEAFF. The CDR3 coding sequence is TGTGCCAGCAGCTTAGCGGTGGAGAACACTGAAGCTTTCTTT.

This clonotype was recorded at least ten times. V gene TRBV14 combines with J gene TRBJ2-7; tentative D call: TRBD1 (6 bases). Germline CDR1 reads SGHDN; CDR2 reads FVKESK. Between the trimmed V and J ends, which lost 4 bases and 4 bases, there was a span of 11 bases. This CDR3 is 13 amino acids long. CDR3 DNA sequence: TGTGCCAGCAGCCGAGTAGGGGGATACGAGCAGTACTTC. Amino acids: CASSRVGGYEQYF.

This clonotype was recorded many times. The chain employs TRBV7-2 and TRBJ2-7; TRBD2 matches at 12 bases. After removal of 4 bases from V and 1 base from J, the junction contained 5 bases not matched to a gene. The CDR3 has 16 amino acids. The V gene's germline CDR1 is SGHTA and CDR2 FQGNSA. The CDR3 here is CASSSPTSGGSYEQYF. CDR3 nucleotides: TGTGCCAGCAGCTCGCCGACTAGCGGGGGATCCTACGAGCAGTACTTC.

In its sample, this clonotype was seen many times. The genes are TRBV6-2 or TRBV6-3 and TRBJ1-5; D remains unclear. Trimming took 2 bases from V and 5 from J, leaving 7 bases between them. Germline CDR1 and CDR2: MNHEY and SVGEGT. CDR3 length equals 13 residues. In nucleotides, the CDR3 is TGTGCCAGCAGTTACGAGGTGTATCAGCCCCAGCATTTT. Amino acid sequence: CASSYEVYQPQHF.

This chain uses TRBV6-5 with TRBJ2-7; D ambiguous. Germline V gene data show CDR1 as MNHEY and CDR2 as SVGAGI. The germline V and J ends were trimmed by 6 bases and 2 bases, with 14 bases remaining between them. The CDR3 has 14 amino acids. DNA of the CDR3: TGTGCCAGCAGGCACCCGGGTAGGGCCTACGAGCAGTACTTC. This codes for CASRHPGRAYEQYF.

This clonotype was picked up a small number of times. The gene calls are TRBV6-6 and TRBJ1-2; D is ambiguous. CDR3 length equals 10 residues. The V gene's germline CDR1 is MNHNY and CDR2 SVGAGI (reference sequence). V dropped 2 bases and J dropped 7 bases, with 2 bases sitting between them. CDR3 DNA sequence: TGTGCCAGCAGTTACAGTGGCTACACCTTC. Its protein product is CASSYSGYTF.

This clonotype came up a few times. This chain links TRBV5-5 with TRBJ2-5; D is possibly TRBD2 (6 bases). Per the germline V gene, CDR1 is SGHKS and CDR2 is YYEKEE (reference sequence). The CDR3 is 14 amino acids. V dropped 6 bases and J dropped 5 bases, with 17 bases sitting between them. The CDR3 DNA sequence: TGTGCCAGCACTCATCCGGGGAGGAAGGAGACCCAGTACTTC. Its protein is CASTHPGRKETQYF.

This clonotype came up a few times. J is TRBJ1-6 and V is TRBV7-2; possible D gene TRBD1, 6 bases. The CDR3 sequence is 17 residues long. The ends were cut back, 4 bases at V and 0 bases at J, with 13 bases in the middle. CDR1 and CDR2 from the germline V gene are SGHTA and FQGNSA. The CDR3 region is CASSSRGPSSYNSPLHF. The DNA for the CDR3 is TGTGCCAGCAGCTCCAGGGGTCCCAGCTCCTATAATTCACCCCTCCACTTT. The whole variable domain, remainder taken from reference TRBV7-2 and TRBJ1-6, is GAGVSQSPSNKVTEKGKDVELRCDPISGHTALYWYRQSLGQGLEFLIYFQGNSAPDKSGLPSDRFSAERTGGSVSTLTIQRTQQEDSAVYLCASSSRGPSSYNSPLHFGNGTRLTVT.

This clonotype has more than one count but fewer than ten. The chain joins TRBV5-1 to TRBJ2-1; D is perhaps TRBD1 (6 bases). The CDR3 is made up of 12 amino acids. V shed 5 bases and J shed 13 bases, with 16 bases lying between them. CDR1 and CDR2 from the germline V gene are SGHRS and YFSETQ. The DNA for the CDR3 is TGCGCCAGCAGACCCAGGGGAACTCGTCAGTTCTTC. As protein: CASRPRGTRQFF.

This clonotype was counted a few times. The rearrangement joins TRBV3-1 to TRBJ2-7, with D unresolved. The V gene's germline CDR1 is LGHDT and CDR2 YNNKEL (reference sequence). The CDR3 runs to 12 residues. V lost 4 bases and J lost 6, with 10 bases in between. The CDR3 coding sequence is TGTGCCAGCAGCCCAACGTTCTGCGAGCAGTACGTC. It is translated as CASSPTFCEQYV.

This clonotype has at least ten counts. The V call is TRBV6-5, the J call TRBJ2-2, with 12 bases identical to TRBD1. From germline, CDR1 is MNHEY and CDR2 SVGAGI. The ends lost 6 bases at V and 7 bases at J; junction bases unmatched: 3. CDR3 size: 14 residues. The CDR3 here is CASSGTGGGGELFF. The CDR3 nucleotides read TGTGCCAGCAGCGGGACAGGGGGCGGCGGGGAGCTGTTTTTT.

In this sample, this clonotype turned up many times. This chain joins TRBV7-2 and TRBJ1-5, with 11 bases matching TRBD1. V shed 5 bases and J 5 bases; nucleotides not matched to a gene: 5. The CDR3 runs 15 residues. CDR1 SGHTA and CDR2 FQGNSA come from the germline V gene. The CDR3 DNA reads as TGTGCCAGCAGCCTTTGGGGACAGGGGGATCAGCCCCAGCATTTT. Its translation: CASSLWGQGDQPQHF.

The gene calls are TRBV19 and TRBJ2-2; D is ambiguous. Trimming left V 3 bases short and J 0 bases short, with 8 bases between. Per the germline V gene, CDR1 is LNHDA and CDR2 is SQIVND (reference sequence). The CDR3 extends over 15 amino acids. In DNA, the CDR3 is TGTGCCAGTAGTATGGGCCTTGCGAACACCGGGGAGCTGTTTTTT. It is translated as CASSMGLANTGELFF.

This clonotype turned up a few times. The CDR3 here is CATSDRQQETQYF. The DNA for the CDR3 is TGTGCCACCAGTGACCGACAGCAAGAGACCCAGTACTTC. This chain uses TRBV24-1 with TRBJ2-5, with D tentatively TRBD1 (5 bases). The CDR3 is made up of 13 amino acids. Trimming removed 4 bases at V and 2 bases at J, with 7 bases between. Germline CDR1 and CDR2: KGHDR and SFDVKD.

This clonotype was seen more than once but under ten times. J is TRBJ2-7 and V is TRBV6-2 or TRBV6-3; no definite D call. The length of the CDR3 is 15 residues. From germline, CDR1 is MNHEY and CDR2 SVGEGT. The V end was cut by 3 bases, the J end by 4 bases, with 16 bases between. In DNA, the CDR3 is TGTGCCAGCAGTTATCAGGCGGCTGCTTCGTACGAGCAGTACTTC. It yields the protein CASSYQAAASYEQYF.

This chain uses TRBV29-1 with TRBJ2-5, with 7 bases identical to TRBD1. Germline loops: CDR1 SQVTM, CDR2 ANQGSEA. The CDR3 totals 13 residues. Losses at the gene ends were 6 bases for V and 1 base for J; bases not matched to a gene: 5. The CDR3 sequence is CSVTGSSQETQYF. CDR3 nucleotide sequence: TGCAGCGTGACAGGGAGTTCCCAAGAGACCCAGTACTTC. The full variable domain, its missing parts supplied by reference TRBV29-1 and TRBJ2-5, is SAVISQKPSRDICQRGTSLTIQCQVDSQVTMMFWYRQQPGQSLTLIATANQGSEATYESGFVIDKFPISRPNLTFSTLTVSNMSPEDSSIYLCSVTGSSQETQYFGPGTRLLVL.

This clonotype occurred a few times. This chain connects TRBV29-1 to TRBJ2-3; D gene uncertain. Trimming removed 3 bases at V and 6 bases at J, with 4 bases between. Germline V gene sequence: CDR1 SQVTM, CDR2 ANQGSEA. The CDR3 is 10 residues long. The CDR3 spells CSVEGDTQYF. CDR3 nucleotides: TGCAGCGTTGAGGGGGATACGCAGTATTTT.

J is TRBJ1-2 and V is TRBV10-3, with D unclear. The CDR3 is made up of 16 amino acids. V dropped 6 bases and J dropped 4 bases, with 21 bases sitting between them. The V gene's germline CDR1 is ENHRY and CDR2 SYGVKD. CDR3: CAISSVGPMSLYGYTF. CDR3 sequence (DNA): TGTGCCATCAGCTCTGTTGGGCCCATGTCACTCTATGGCTACACCTTC.

This chain connects TRBV18 to TRBJ2-1; D ambiguous. The germline V gene has CDR1 KGHSH and CDR2 LQKENI. The CDR3 spans 15 residues. Trimming stripped 1 base from V and 4 bases from J, with 11 bases between. In DNA, the CDR3 is TGTGCCAGCTCACCACGACCTAGTCAATACAATGAGCAGTTCTTC. Protein: CASSPRPSQYNEQFF.